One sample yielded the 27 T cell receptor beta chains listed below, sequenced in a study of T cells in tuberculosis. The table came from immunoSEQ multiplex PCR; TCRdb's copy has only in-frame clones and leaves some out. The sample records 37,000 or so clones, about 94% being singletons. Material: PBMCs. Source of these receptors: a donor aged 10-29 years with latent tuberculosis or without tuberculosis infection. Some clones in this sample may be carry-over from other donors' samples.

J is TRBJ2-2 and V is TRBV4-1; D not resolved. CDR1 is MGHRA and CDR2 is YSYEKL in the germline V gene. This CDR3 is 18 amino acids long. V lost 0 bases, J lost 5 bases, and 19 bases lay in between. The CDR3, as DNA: TGCGCCAGCAGCCAAGATTCCCTTGTCCGGTTTCCTACCGGGGAGCTGTTTTTT. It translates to CASSQDSLVRFPTGELFF.

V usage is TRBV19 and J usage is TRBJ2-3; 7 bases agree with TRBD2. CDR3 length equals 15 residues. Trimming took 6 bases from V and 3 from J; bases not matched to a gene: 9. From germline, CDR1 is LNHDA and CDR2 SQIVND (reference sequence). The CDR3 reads CASSPTGGVTDTQYF. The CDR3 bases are TGTGCCAGTAGCCCTACGGGGGGAGTGACAGATACGCAGTATTTT.

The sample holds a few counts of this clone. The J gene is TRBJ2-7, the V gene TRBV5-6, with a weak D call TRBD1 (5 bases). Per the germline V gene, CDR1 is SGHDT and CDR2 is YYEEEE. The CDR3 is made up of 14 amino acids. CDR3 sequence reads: CASSFMGRHYQQYV. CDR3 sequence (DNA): TGTGCCAGCAGCTTCATGGGGCGACACTACCAGCAGTACGTC.

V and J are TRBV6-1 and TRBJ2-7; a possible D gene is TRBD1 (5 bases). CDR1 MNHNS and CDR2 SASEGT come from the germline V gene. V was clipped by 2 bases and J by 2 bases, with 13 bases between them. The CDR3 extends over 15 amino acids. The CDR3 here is CASSEREGATYEQYV. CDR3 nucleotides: TGTGCCAGCAGTGAAAGGGAAGGGGCGACCTACGAGCAGTACGTC.

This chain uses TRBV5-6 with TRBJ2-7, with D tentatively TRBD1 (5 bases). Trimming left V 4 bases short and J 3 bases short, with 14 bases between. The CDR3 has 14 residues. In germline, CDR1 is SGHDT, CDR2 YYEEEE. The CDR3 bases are TGTGCCAGCAGCCTTTATAGAGACAGCTACGAGCAGTACGTC. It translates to CASSLYRDSYEQYV.

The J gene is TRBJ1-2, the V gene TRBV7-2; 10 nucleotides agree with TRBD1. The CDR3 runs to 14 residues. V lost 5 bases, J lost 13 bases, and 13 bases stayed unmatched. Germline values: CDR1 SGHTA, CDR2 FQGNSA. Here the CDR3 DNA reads TGTGCCAGCAGCAGAGCCGGGACAGGGGTGGATTGCACCTTC. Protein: CASSRAGTGVDCTF. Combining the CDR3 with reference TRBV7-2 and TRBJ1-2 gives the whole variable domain GAGVSQSPSNKVTEKGKDVELRCDPISGHTALYWYRQSLGQGLEFLIYFQGNSAPDKSGLPSDRFSAERTGGSVSTLTIQRTQQEDSAVYLCASSRAGTGVDCTFGSGTRLTVV.

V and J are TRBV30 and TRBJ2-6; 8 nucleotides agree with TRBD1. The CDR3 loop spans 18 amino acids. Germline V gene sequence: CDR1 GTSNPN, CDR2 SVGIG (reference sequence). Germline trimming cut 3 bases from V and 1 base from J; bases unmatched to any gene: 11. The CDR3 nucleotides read TGTGCCTGGAGCCCCAAGCCGGGACAGGCTTCTGGGGCCAACGTCCTGACTTTC. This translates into CAWSPKPGQASGANVLTF.

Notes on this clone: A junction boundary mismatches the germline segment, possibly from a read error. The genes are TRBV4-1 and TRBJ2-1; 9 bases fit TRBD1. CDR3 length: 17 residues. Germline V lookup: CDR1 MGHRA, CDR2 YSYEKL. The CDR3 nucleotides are TGCGCCAGCAGGCAAGAAATTCACAGGGGGCTATACAATGAGCAGTTCTTC. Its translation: CASRQEIHRGLYNEQFF.

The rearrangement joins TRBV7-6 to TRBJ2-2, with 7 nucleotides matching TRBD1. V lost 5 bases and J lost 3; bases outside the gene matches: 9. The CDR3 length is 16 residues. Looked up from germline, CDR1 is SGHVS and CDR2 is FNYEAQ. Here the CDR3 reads CASSIEGARHTGELFF. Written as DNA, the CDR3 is TGTGCCAGCAGCATCGAGGGGGCTAGGCACACCGGGGAGCTGTTTTTT.

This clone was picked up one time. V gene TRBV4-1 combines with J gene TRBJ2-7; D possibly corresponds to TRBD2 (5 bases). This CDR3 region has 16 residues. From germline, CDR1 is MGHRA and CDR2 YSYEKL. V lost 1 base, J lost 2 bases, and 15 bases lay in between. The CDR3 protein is CASSQGTAGMAYEQYF. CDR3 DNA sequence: TGCGCCAGCAGCCAAGGCACCGCCGGGATGGCCTACGAGCAGTACTTC.

The chain's CDR3 is CASSTGVRSEILELFF. The CDR3 nucleotides are TGTGCCAGCAGCACCGGGGTCCGATCCGAGATCCTGGAGCTGTTTTTT. This chain connects TRBV11-2 to TRBJ2-2, with a tentative D call TRBD2 (5 bases). The CDR3 sequence is 16 residues long. Per the germline V gene, CDR1 is SGHAT and CDR2 is FQNNGV. V lost 5 bases and J lost 10, with 23 bases in between.

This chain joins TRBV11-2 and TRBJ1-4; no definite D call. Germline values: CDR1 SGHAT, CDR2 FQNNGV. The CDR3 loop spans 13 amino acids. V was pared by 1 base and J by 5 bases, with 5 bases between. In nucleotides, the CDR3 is TGTGCCAGCAGCTTAGGGCAGAATGAAAAACTGTTTTTT. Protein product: CASSLGQNEKLFF.

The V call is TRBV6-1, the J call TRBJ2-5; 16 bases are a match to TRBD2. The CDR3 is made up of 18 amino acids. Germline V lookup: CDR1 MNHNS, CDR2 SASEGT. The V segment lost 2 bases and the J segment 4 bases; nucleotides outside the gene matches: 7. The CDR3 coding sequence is TGTGCCAGCAGTGAATTCCCGGGACTAGCGGGGGGGAGAGAGACCCAGTACTTC. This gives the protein CASSEFPGLAGGRETQYF.

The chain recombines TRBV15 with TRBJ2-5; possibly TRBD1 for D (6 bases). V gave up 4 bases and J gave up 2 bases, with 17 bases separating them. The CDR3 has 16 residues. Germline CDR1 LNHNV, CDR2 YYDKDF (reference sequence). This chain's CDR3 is CATSKLRGSPQETQYF. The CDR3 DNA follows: TGTGCCACCAGCAAGCTCAGGGGTTCCCCTCAAGAGACCCAGTACTTC.

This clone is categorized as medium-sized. The CDR3 DNA reads TGTGCCAGCAGTCCGGAGGGGTTGTGGACCGGGGAGCTGTTTTTT. Protein sequence: CASSPEGLWTGELFF. The rearrangement uses TRBV6-6 and TRBJ2-2, with TRBD2 as a possible D gene (6 bases). The CDR3 length is 15 residues. Germline CDR1 MNHNY, CDR2 SVGAGI (reference sequence). Trimming pared 5 bases from V and 5 bases from J, leaving 15 bases between.

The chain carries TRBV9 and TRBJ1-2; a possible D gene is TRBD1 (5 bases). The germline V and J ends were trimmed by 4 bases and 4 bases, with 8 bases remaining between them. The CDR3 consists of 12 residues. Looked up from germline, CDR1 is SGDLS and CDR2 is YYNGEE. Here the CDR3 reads CASSIGAYGYTF. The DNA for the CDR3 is TGTGCCAGCAGCATAGGGGCCTATGGCTACACCTTC.

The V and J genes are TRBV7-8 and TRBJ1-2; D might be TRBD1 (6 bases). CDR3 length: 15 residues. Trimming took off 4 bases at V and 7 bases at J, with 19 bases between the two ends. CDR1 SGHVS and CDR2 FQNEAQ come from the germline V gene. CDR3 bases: TGTGCCAGCAGCTCGGAAACAGGGATAGCTCGTGGCTACACCTTC. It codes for CASSSETGIARGYTF.

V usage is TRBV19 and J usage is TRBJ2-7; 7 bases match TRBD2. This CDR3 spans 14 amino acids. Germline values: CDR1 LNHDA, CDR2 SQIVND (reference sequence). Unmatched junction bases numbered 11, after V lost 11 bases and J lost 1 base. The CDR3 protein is CASAAASGSYEQYF. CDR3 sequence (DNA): TGTGCCTCCGCGGCGGCTAGCGGATCCTACGAGCAGTACTTC.

The CDR3 DNA follows: TGTGCCACCAGCAGAGATTTGTCGGGAAACACCATATATTTT. This codes for CATSRDLSGNTIYF. V gene TRBV15 combines with J gene TRBJ1-3; no clear D gene. The CDR3 is 14 amino acids. Germline lookup yields CDR1 LNHNV and CDR2 YYDKDF (reference sequence). The germline V and J ends were trimmed by 0 bases and 4 bases, with 7 bases remaining between them.

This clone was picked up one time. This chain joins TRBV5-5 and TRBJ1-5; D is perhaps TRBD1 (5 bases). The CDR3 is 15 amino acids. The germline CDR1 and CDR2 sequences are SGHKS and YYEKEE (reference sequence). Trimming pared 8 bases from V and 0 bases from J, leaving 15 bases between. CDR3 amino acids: CARPAGLYSNQPQHF. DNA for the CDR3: TGTGCCAGGCCCGCAGGGCTCTATAGCAATCAGCCCCAGCATTTT. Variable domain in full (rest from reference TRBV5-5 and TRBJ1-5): DAGVTQSPTHLIKTRGQQVTLRCSPISGHKSVSWYQQVLGQGPQFIFQYYEKEERGRGNFPDRFSARQFPNYSSELNVNALLLGDSALYLCARPAGLYSNQPQHFGDGTRLSIL.

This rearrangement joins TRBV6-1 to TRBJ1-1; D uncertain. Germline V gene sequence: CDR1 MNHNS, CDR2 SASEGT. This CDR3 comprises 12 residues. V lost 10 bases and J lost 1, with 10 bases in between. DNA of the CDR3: TGTGCCAACTCCGCCCAGAACACTGAAGCTTTCTTT. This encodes CANSAQNTEAFF.

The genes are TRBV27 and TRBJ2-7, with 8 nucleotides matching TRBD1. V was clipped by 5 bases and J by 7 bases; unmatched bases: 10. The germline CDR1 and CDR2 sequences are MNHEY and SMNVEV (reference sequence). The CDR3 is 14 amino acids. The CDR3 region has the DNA TGTGCCAGCAGTGCCCGACAGGGGTTGGGGGAGCAGTACTTC. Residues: CASSARQGLGEQYF.

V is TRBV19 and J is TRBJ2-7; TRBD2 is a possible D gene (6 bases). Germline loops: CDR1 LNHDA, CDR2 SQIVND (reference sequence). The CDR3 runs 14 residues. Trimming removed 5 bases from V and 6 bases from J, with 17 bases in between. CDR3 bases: TGTGCCAGTAGTTGGGGCGGGGTTGGTTCCGAGCAGTACTTC. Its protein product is CASSWGGVGSEQYF.

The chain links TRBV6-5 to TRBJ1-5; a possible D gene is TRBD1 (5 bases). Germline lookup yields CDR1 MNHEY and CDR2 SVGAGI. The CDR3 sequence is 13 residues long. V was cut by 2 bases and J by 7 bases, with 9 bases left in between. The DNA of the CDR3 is TGTGCCAGCAGTTACGGACAAAGCCAGCCCCAGCATTTT. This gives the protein CASSYGQSQPQHF.

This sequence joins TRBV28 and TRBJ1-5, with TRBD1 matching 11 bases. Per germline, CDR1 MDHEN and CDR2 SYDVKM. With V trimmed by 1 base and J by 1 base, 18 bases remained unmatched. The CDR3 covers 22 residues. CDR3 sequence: CASSLFFWTGGAGRNSNQPQHF. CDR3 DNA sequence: TGTGCCAGCAGTTTATTCTTTTGGACAGGGGGCGCGGGACGTAACAGCAATCAGCCCCAGCATTTT.

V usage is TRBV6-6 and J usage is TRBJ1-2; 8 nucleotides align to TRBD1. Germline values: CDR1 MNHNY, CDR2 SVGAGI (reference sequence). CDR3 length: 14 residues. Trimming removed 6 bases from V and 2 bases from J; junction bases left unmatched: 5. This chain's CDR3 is CASSGRQGNYGYTF. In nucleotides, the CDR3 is TGTGCCAGCAGCGGAAGACAGGGGAACTATGGCTACACCTTC.

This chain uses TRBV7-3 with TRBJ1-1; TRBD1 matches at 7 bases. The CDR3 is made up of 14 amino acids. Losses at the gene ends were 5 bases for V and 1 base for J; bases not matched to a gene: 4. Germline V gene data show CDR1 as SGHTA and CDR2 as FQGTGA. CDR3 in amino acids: CASSPTGANTEAFF. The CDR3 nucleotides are TGTGCCAGCAGCCCTACAGGGGCGAACACTGAAGCTTTCTTT.